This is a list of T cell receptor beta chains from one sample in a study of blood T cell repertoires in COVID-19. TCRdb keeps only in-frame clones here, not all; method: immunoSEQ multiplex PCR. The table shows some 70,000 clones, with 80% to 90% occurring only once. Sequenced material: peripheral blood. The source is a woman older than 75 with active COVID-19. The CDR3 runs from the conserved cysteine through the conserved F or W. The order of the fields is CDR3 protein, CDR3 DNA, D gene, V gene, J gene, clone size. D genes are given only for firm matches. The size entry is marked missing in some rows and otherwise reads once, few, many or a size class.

CDR3 protein: CASSLQATRGANSGNTIYF
CDR3 DNA: TGCGCCAGCAGCCTACAAGCTACTCGGGGGGCAAACTCTGGAAACACCATATATTTT
D gene: NA
V gene: TRBV4-1
J gene: TRBJ1-3
clone size: NA

CDR3 protein: CASSLAGTWTGELFF
CDR3 DNA: TGTGCCAGCAGCTTGGCGGGTACGTGGACCGGGGAGCTGTTTTTT
D gene: NA
V gene: TRBV5-4
J gene: TRBJ2-2
clone size: NA

CDR3 protein: CASRLQGPTEAFF
CDR3 DNA: TGTGCCAGCAGACTACAGGGCCCCACTGAAGCTTTCTTT
D gene: NA
V gene: TRBV7-9
J gene: TRBJ1-1
clone size: NA

CDR3 protein: CASSSSRLADLSGANVLTF
CDR3 DNA: TGTGCCAGTAGTTCTTCCCGACTAGCGGACCTCTCTGGGGCCAACGTCCTGACTTTC
D gene: TRBD2
V gene: TRBV19
J gene: TRBJ2-6
clone size: NA

CDR3 protein: CASSAGTRGELFF
CDR3 DNA: TGTGCCAGTAGTGCCGGGACACGCGGGGAGCTGTTTTTT
D gene: NA
V gene: TRBV19
J gene: TRBJ2-2
clone size: NA

CDR3 protein: CASSLPGQGFYEQYF
CDR3 DNA: TGTGCCAGCAGCTTACCGGGACAGGGCTTCTACGAGCAGTACTTC
D gene: TRBD1
V gene: TRBV5-4
J gene: TRBJ2-7
clone size: NA

CDR3 protein: CSASDPGTGGNTIYF
CDR3 DNA: TGCAGTGCTAGTGACCCAGGGACAGGGGGAAACACCATATATTTT
D gene: TRBD1
V gene: TRBV20-1
J gene: TRBJ1-3
clone size: NA

CDR3 protein: CASSLGGFGNTIYF
CDR3 DNA: TGTGCCAGCAGCTTGGGAGGGTTCGGAAACACCATATATTTT
D gene: NA
V gene: TRBV5-6
J gene: TRBJ1-3
clone size: NA

CDR3 protein: CASSMTGGSGTDTQYF
CDR3 DNA: TGTGCCAGTAGTATGACAGGGGGCTCGGGGACAGATACGCAGTATTTT
D gene: TRBD1
V gene: TRBV19
J gene: TRBJ2-3
clone size: NA

CDR3 protein: CSASRTPGTLGPSRSYEQYF
CDR3 DNA: TGCAGTGCTAGTAGAACCCCCGGGACTCTTGGCCCCTCTAGATCCTACGAGCAGTACTTC
D gene: NA
V gene: TRBV20-1
J gene: TRBJ2-7
clone size: NA

CDR3 protein: CASSSGGVDGYTF
CDR3 DNA: TGCGCCAGCAGTTCAGGGGGAGTGGATGGCTACACCTTC
D gene: TRBD1
V gene: TRBV5-1
J gene: TRBJ1-2
clone size: NA

CDR3 protein: CASSLDPARMEAFF
CDR3 DNA: TGCGCCAGCAGCTTGGACCCTGCGAGGATGGAAGCTTTCTTT
D gene: NA
V gene: TRBV5-1
J gene: TRBJ1-1
clone size: NA

CDR3 protein: CASSQGALNEKLFF
CDR3 DNA: TGTGCCAGCTCACAGGGGGCGCTTAATGAAAAACTGTTTTTT
D gene: TRBD1
V gene: TRBV18
J gene: TRBJ1-4
clone size: NA

CDR3 protein: CASSLATTGDKNIQYF
CDR3 DNA: TGTGCCAGCAGCTTAGCTACGACAGGGGACAAAAACATTCAGTACTTC
D gene: TRBD1
V gene: TRBV7-9
J gene: TRBJ2-4
clone size: NA

CDR3 protein: CASSLAAGNTGELFF
CDR3 DNA: TGCGCCAGCAGCTTGGCCGCGGGGAACACCGGGGAGCTGTTTTTT
D gene: NA
V gene: TRBV5-1
J gene: TRBJ2-2
clone size: NA

CDR3 protein: CASSTGQGNYGYTF
CDR3 DNA: TGTGCCAGCAGCACCGGACAGGGTAACTATGGCTACACCTTC
D gene: TRBD1
V gene: TRBV5-4
J gene: TRBJ1-2
clone size: NA

CDR3 protein: CASSPVGSTGELFF
CDR3 DNA: TGTGCCAGCTCACCAGTGGGCAGCACCGGGGAGCTGTTTTTT
D gene: NA
V gene: TRBV18
J gene: TRBJ2-2
clone size: NA

CDR3 protein: CASGRRGPNTGELFF
CDR3 DNA: TGTGCCAGTGGGCGGAGGGGTCCCAACACCGGGGAGCTGTTTTTT
D gene: NA
V gene: TRBV19
J gene: TRBJ2-2
clone size: once

CDR3 protein: CASTPTGTYEQYF
CDR3 DNA: TGTGCCAGCACCCCTACAGGGACCTACGAGCAGTACTTC
D gene: NA
V gene: TRBV28
J gene: TRBJ2-7
clone size: NA

CDR3 protein: CASSPRLFEKLFF
CDR3 DNA: TGTGCCAGCAGCCCGCGGCTTTTCGAAAAACTGTTTTTT
D gene: NA
V gene: TRBV7-2
J gene: TRBJ1-4
clone size: NA

CDR3 protein: CASSQEPAGIGRTGSTDTQYF
CDR3 DNA: TGCGCCAGCAGCCAAGAACCCGCTGGGATTGGCCGAACAGGGAGCACAGATACGCAGTATTTT
D gene: NA
V gene: TRBV4-3
J gene: TRBJ2-3
clone size: NA

CDR3 protein: CASSLGTAYEQYF
CDR3 DNA: TGTGCCAGCAGCCTCGGGACAGCCTACGAGCAGTACTTC
D gene: TRBD1
V gene: TRBV2
J gene: TRBJ2-7
clone size: once

CDR3 protein: CASIREAGLYNEQFF
CDR3 DNA: TGTGCCAGCATCCGAGAAGCGGGACTCTACAATGAGCAGTTCTTC
D gene: TRBD2
V gene: TRBV2
J gene: TRBJ2-1
clone size: NA

CDR3 protein: CASSLTGSGSYNEQFF
CDR3 DNA: TGCGCCAGCAGCTTGACCGGTAGCGGGAGTTATAATGAGCAGTTCTTC
D gene: TRBD2
V gene: TRBV5-1
J gene: TRBJ2-1
clone size: NA

CDR3 protein: CASSLAQGTGVTQYF
CDR3 DNA: TGCGCCAGCAGCTTGGCGCAGGGGACAGGGGTGACCCAGTACTTC
D gene: TRBD1
V gene: TRBV5-1
J gene: TRBJ2-5
clone size: NA

CDR3 protein: CASSLFLRHQGGDQPQHF
CDR3 DNA: TGTGCCAGCAGCTTATTTCTTAGACACCAGGGGGGAGACCAGCCCCAGCATTTT
D gene: TRBD1
V gene: TRBV7-8
J gene: TRBJ1-5
clone size: NA

CDR3 protein: CASNPGSRVRSEQYF
CDR3 DNA: TGTGCCAGCAACCCCGGGAGTAGGGTTAGGAGTGAGCAGTACTTC
D gene: NA
V gene: TRBV5-5
J gene: TRBJ2-7
clone size: NA

CDR3 protein: CASSLGLAGGPHEQYF
CDR3 DNA: TGTGCCAGCAGCTTGGGACTAGCGGGAGGGCCACACGAGCAGTACTTC
D gene: TRBD2
V gene: TRBV7-9
J gene: TRBJ2-7
clone size: NA

CDR3 protein: CASSFLTDLSEQYF
CDR3 DNA: TGTGCCAGCAGTTTTCTCACAGATTTGAGTGAGCAGTACTTC
D gene: NA
V gene: TRBV28
J gene: TRBJ2-7
clone size: NA

CDR3 protein: CASSPINGDIQYF
CDR3 DNA: TGTGCCAGCAGCCCCATTAACGGGGACATTCAGTACTTC
D gene: NA
V gene: TRBV6-2/TRBV6-3
J gene: TRBJ2-4
clone size: NA

CDR3 protein: CASSLFGTSVTDTQYF
CDR3 DNA: TGTGCCAGCAGCTTATTCGGGACTAGCGTCACAGATACGCAGTATTTT
D gene: TRBD2
V gene: TRBV7-2
J gene: TRBJ2-3
clone size: NA

CDR3 protein: CASSEFSYGYTF
CDR3 DNA: TGTGCCAGCAGTGAATTTTCATATGGCTACACCTTC
D gene: NA
V gene: TRBV6-1
J gene: TRBJ1-2
clone size: NA

CDR3 protein: CASSLSRLGELFF
CDR3 DNA: TGTGCCAGCAGCTTATCGCGACTCGGGGAGCTGTTTTTT
D gene: NA
V gene: TRBV7-2
J gene: TRBJ2-2
clone size: once

CDR3 protein: CASSPRFLAGEETQYF
CDR3 DNA: TGTGCCAGCAGCCCCCGTTTTCTAGCGGGAGAAGAGACCCAGTACTTC
D gene: TRBD2
V gene: TRBV7-9
J gene: TRBJ2-5
clone size: NA

CDR3 protein: CAISEGGRGADTQYF
CDR3 DNA: TGTGCCATCAGTGAAGGTGGGAGGGGGGCAGATACGCAGTATTTT
D gene: NA
V gene: TRBV10-3
J gene: TRBJ2-3
clone size: NA

CDR3 protein: CASSQDQGQGLSGAEKLFF
CDR3 DNA: TGCGCCAGCAGCCAAGATCAGGGACAGGGGTTAAGCGGCGCTGAAAAACTGTTTTTT
D gene: TRBD1
V gene: TRBV4-3
J gene: TRBJ1-4
clone size: NA

CDR3 protein: CASSLVSGANVLTF
CDR3 DNA: TGCGCCAGCAGCCTAGTCTCTGGGGCCAACGTCCTGACTTTC
D gene: NA
V gene: TRBV5-1
J gene: TRBJ2-6
clone size: NA

CDR3 protein: CASSFPWHNYNEQFF
CDR3 DNA: TGTGCTAGCAGCTTTCCCTGGCATAACTACAATGAGCAGTTCTTC
D gene: NA
V gene: TRBV7-7
J gene: TRBJ2-1
clone size: NA

CDR3 protein: CASSSNPGTSGSGRELFF
CDR3 DNA: TGTGCCAGCAGCTCCAACCCAGGGACTAGCGGGAGTGGAAGGGAGCTGTTTTTT
D gene: TRBD2
V gene: TRBV7-3
J gene: TRBJ2-2
clone size: NA

CDR3 protein: CASSRTNGRAEQFF
CDR3 DNA: TGTGCCAGCAGCCGAACTAATGGGAGGGCTGAGCAGTTCTTC
D gene: TRBD2
V gene: TRBV7-3
J gene: TRBJ2-1
clone size: NA

CDR3 protein: CASRHREGKETQYF
CDR3 DNA: TGCGCCAGCAGACACAGGGAAGGGAAGGAGACCCAGTACTTC
D gene: NA
V gene: TRBV5-1
J gene: TRBJ2-5
clone size: NA

CDR3 protein: CASSRQGANTEAFF
CDR3 DNA: TGTGCCAGTAGCAGACAGGGAGCGAACACTGAAGCTTTCTTT
D gene: TRBD1
V gene: TRBV3-1/TRBV3-2
J gene: TRBJ1-1
clone size: NA

CDR3 protein: CASGPPVGGEQFF
CDR3 DNA: TGTGCTAGTGGCCCCCCTGTGGGGGGTGAGCAGTTCTTC
D gene: NA
V gene: TRBV12-5
J gene: TRBJ2-1
clone size: NA

CDR3 protein: CSAKGLAGRFF
CDR3 DNA: TGCAGTGCTAAGGGACTAGCGGGGCGGTTCTTC
D gene: TRBD2
V gene: TRBV20-1
J gene: TRBJ2-1
clone size: once

CDR3 protein: CASSPLAGGFTDTQYF
CDR3 DNA: TGTGCCAGCAGCCCCCTAGCGGGGGGTTTCACAGATACGCAGTATTTT
D gene: TRBD2
V gene: TRBV7-9
J gene: TRBJ2-3
clone size: NA

CDR3 protein: CASSYSNGLAGGEQFF
CDR3 DNA: TGTGCCAGCAGTTACTCGAACGGACTAGCGGGAGGAGAGCAGTTCTTC
D gene: TRBD2
V gene: TRBV6-5
J gene: TRBJ2-1
clone size: NA

CDR3 protein: CASSTDRDQPQHF
CDR3 DNA: TGTGCCAGCAGCACGGACAGGGATCAGCCCCAGCATTTT
D gene: TRBD1
V gene: TRBV11-2
J gene: TRBJ1-5
clone size: NA

CDR3 protein: CASSTRTITEAFF
CDR3 DNA: TGTGCCAGCAGTACACGAACAATCACTGAAGCTTTCTTT
D gene: NA
V gene: TRBV27
J gene: TRBJ1-1
clone size: NA